This T cell receptor beta chain came from a study of CD8+ T cells in alopecia areata. Treatment given: oral pan-JAK inhibitor, 5-10 mg twice daily. RNA, once extracted, was reverse transcribed into cDNA for use as the sequencing template. Profiled with immunoSEQ multiplex PCR; TCRdb holds only in-frame clones, not every one. The sample records a few hundred thousand clones, around two fifths being singletons. The CDR3 has 14 amino acids. V lost 4 bases, J lost 3 bases, and 9 bases lay in between. Germline values: CDR1 SGHTA, CDR2 FQGTGA. V gene TRBV7-3 combines with J gene TRBJ2-2; a weak D match, TRBD1 (6 bases). This TCR was sampled from a human donor with alopecia areata. This specimen was CD4+ T cells sorted from blood, taken at week 34, from a patient treated with tofacitinib. The CDR3 reads CASSSHRDTGELFF. The CDR3 nucleotides read TGTGCCAGCAGCTCTCACAGGGACACCGGGGAGCTGTTTTTT.